This T cell receptor beta chain was identified in a study of shared clonotypes between healthy human individuals. Assay: immunoSEQ multiplex PCR; the TCRdb copy retains only in-frame clones and omits some. The table shows about 2.4 million clones, with roughly 93% occurring only once. The V gene lost 4 bases and the J gene lost 9 bases, with 18 bases spanning the gap. CDR3 size: 14 residues. Per the germline V gene, CDR1 is SGHNT and CDR2 is YYREEE (reference sequence). This TCR derives from a man younger than 35 in good health. Some clones in this sample may be carry-over from other donors' samples. V and J are TRBV5-4 and TRBJ2-3; possibly TRBD1 or TRBD2 for D (6 bases each). Input material: naive CD4+ T cells from PBMCs. Subset in this sample: CD45RA+ positively selected. The CDR3 sequence is CASSLRGRDGTQYF. The CDR3 bases are TGTGCCAGCAGCCTCCGGGGGCGGGATGGAACGCAGTATTTT.